This T cell receptor beta chain was sequenced for a study of CD8+ T cells in alopecia areata. Treatment reported: oral pan-JAK inhibitor, 5-10 mg twice daily. Study-wide results and caveats: Elevated clonality characterized lesional scalp relative to normal scalp, particularly in alopecia totalis/universalis. Under tofacitinib, numerous expanded lesional clonotypes remained detectable in scalp and blood.

V lost 3 bases to trimming and J lost 4 bases, with 10 bases between them. The germline CDR1 and CDR2 sequences are MNHNY and SVGAGI (reference sequence). The CDR3 is 14 residues long. The sample holds a few counts of this clone. Its matching antigen is unknown. Sequencing relied on a cDNA template that was reverse transcribed from extracted RNA. Some clones are missing from TCRdb's copy, which holds only in-frame ones; the method was immunoSEQ multiplex PCR. The table records 50,000 to 65,000 clones, around 45% of them present only once. This chain connects TRBV6-6 to TRBJ2-1, with D possibly matching TRBD2 (5 bases). Sequenced material: CD8+ T cells sorted from blood, taken at approximately week 37, from a patient treated with tofacitinib. This sequence originates from a human donor with alopecia areata. In DNA form, the CDR3 reads TGTGCCAGCAGTTATGCGGGTATTTACAATGAGCAGTTCTTC. This gives the protein CASSYAGIYNEQFF.